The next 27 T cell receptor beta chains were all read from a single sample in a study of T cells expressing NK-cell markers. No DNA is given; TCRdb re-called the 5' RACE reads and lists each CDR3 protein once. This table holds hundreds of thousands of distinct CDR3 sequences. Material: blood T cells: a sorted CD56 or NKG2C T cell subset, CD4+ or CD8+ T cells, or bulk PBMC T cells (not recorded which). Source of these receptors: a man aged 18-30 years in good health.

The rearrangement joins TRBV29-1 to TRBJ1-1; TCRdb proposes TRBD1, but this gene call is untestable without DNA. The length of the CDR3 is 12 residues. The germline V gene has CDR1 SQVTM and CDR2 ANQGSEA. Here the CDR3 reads CSVQGGGAEAFF.

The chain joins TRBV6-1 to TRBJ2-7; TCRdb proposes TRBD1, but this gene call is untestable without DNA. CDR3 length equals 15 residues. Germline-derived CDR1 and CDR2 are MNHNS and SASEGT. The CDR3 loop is CASSGTGVSGYEQYF.

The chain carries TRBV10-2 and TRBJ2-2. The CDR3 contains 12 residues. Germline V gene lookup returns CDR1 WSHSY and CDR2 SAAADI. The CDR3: CASSAETGELFF.

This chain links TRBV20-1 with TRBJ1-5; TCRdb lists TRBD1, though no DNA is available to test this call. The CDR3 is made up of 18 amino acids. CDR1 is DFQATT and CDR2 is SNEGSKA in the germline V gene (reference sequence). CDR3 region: CSASSLVTGPGGNQPQHF.

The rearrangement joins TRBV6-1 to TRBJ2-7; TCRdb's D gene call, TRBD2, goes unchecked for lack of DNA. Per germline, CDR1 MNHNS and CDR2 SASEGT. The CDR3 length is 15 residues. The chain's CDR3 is CASRRGLAEPYEQYF.

CDR3: CATSRELPGDSYEQYF. The chain couples TRBV15 to TRBJ2-7. The CDR3 loop spans 16 amino acids. Per the germline V gene, CDR1 is LNHNV and CDR2 is YYDKDF (reference sequence).

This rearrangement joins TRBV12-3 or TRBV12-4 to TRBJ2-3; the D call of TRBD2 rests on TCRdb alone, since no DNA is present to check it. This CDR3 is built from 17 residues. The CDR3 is CASSLSSSGRLSDTQYF.

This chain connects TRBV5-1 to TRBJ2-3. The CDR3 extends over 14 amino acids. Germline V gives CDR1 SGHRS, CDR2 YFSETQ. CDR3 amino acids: CASSQDHFTDTQYF.

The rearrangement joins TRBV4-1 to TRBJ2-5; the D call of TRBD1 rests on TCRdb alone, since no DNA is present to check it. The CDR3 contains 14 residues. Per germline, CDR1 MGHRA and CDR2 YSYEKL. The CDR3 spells CASSLSPGAETQYF.

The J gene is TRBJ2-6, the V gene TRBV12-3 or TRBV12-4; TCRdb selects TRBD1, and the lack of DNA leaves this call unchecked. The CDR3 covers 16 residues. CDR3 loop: CASSWGQTSGANVLTF.

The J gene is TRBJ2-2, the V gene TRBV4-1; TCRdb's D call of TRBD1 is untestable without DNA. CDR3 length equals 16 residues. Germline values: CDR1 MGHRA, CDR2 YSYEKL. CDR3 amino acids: CASSHYRGENTGELFF.

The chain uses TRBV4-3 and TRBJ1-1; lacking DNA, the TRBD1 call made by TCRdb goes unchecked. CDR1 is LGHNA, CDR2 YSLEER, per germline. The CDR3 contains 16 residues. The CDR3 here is CASSQSTGKFDTEAFF.

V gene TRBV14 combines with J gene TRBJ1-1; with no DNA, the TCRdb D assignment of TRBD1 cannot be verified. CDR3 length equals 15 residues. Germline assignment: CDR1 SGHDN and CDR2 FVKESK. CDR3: CASSQEQGRGFEAFF. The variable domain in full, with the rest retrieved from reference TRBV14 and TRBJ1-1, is EAGVTQFPSHSVIEKGQTVTLRCDPISGHDNLYWYRRVMGKEIKFLLHFVKESKQDESGMPNNRFLAERTGGTYSTLKVQPAELEDSGVYFCASSQEQGRGFEAFFGQGTRLTVV.

The CDR3 here is CSVDRGRTGELFF. The chain has TRBV29-1 and TRBJ2-2; TCRdb designates TRBD1, a call that cannot be tested without DNA. The CDR3 spans 13 residues. Per the germline V gene, CDR1 is SQVTM and CDR2 is ANQGSEA.

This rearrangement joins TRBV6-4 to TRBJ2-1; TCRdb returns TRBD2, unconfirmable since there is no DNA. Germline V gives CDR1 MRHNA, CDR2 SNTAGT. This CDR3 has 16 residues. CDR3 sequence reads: CASSDNLASGYNEQFF.

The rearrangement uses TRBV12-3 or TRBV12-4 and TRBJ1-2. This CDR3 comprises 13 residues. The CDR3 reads CASSSAGYPSLTF.

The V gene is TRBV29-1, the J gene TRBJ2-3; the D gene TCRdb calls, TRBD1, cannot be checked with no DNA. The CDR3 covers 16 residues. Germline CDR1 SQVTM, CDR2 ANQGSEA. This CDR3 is CSASTQLQPQGDTQYF.

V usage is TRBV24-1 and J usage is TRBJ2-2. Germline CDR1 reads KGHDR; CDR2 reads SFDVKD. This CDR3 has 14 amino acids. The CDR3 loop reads CATSDLSGSGELFF.

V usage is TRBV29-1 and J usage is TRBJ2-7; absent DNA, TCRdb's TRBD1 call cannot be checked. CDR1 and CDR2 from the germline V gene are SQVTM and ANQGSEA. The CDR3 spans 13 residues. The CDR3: CSVESPRTYEQYF.

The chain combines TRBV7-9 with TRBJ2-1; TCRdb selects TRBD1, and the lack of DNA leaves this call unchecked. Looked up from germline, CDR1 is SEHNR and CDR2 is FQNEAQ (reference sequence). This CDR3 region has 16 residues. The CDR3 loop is CASSYTRGAVYNEQFF.

This CDR3 reads CASRSLNQPQHF. The chain combines TRBV12-3 or TRBV12-4 with TRBJ1-5. This CDR3 region has 12 residues.

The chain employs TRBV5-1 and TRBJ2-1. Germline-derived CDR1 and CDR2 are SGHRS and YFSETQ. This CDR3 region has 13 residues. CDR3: CASRLTIDAEQFF.

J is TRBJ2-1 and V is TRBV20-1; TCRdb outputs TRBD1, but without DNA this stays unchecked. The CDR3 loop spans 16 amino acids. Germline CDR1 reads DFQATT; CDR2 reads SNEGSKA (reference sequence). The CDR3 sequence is CSARARTGKAYNEQFF.

CDR3 residues: CASSFFSGTTDYEQYF. The chain uses TRBV12-3 or TRBV12-4 and TRBJ2-7; TCRdb calls TRBD1, which cannot be checked without DNA. The CDR3 contains 16 residues.

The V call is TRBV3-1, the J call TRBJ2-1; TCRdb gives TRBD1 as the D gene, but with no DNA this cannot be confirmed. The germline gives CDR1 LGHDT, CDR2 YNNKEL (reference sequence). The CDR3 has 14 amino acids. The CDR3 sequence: CASSLITGWHEQFF.

The CDR3 region is CASSPYGLAYEQYF. The V and J genes are TRBV7-3 and TRBJ2-7; the TCRdb D gene call, TRBD2, has no DNA to confirm it. The CDR3 is 14 residues long. Germline V gives CDR1 SGHTA, CDR2 FQGTGA.

The CDR3 loop is CASSRGTGEANEQFF. The gene calls are TRBV4-3 and TRBJ2-1; as DNA is missing, the TRBD2 call by TCRdb cannot be tested. CDR1 and CDR2 from the germline V gene are LGHNA and YSLEER. This CDR3 comprises 15 residues.